These 26 T cell receptor beta chains were sequenced from one sample in a study of spatial heterogeneity in lung cancer. Time point noted: blood at routine non-recurrence follow-up after resection. TCRdb re-analysed the 5' RACE reads in MiXCR, keeping a single row per CDR3 protein. The top ten hold less than 25% of the sample, which has roughly 120,000 distinct CDR3 sequences, 10% to 11% seen once. The sequences come from PBMCs, collected at follow-up. The receptors were sampled from a female donor with early-stage non-small cell lung cancer.

This clonotype showed up many times. The gene calls are TRBV4-3 and TRBJ2-3; no definite D call. Germline CDR1 LGHNA, CDR2 YSLEER. This CDR3 region has 14 residues. The germline V and J ends were trimmed by 0 bases and 2 bases, with 6 bases remaining between them. The CDR3 loop is CASSQEGYTDTQYF. CDR3 nucleotide sequence: TGCGCCAGCAGCCAAGAAGGTTACACAGATACGCAGTATTTT.

Ten or more counts support this clonotype. The V call is TRBV7-2, the J call TRBJ2-7; D could derive from TRBD1 or TRBD2 (5 bases each). CDR3 length: 14 amino acids. V gave up 1 base and J gave up 2 bases, with 9 bases separating them. Germline lookup yields CDR1 SGHTA and CDR2 FQGNSA. The CDR3 DNA is TGTGCCAGCAGCTTAGGGTTGGGACCCTACGAGCAGTACTTC. Protein sequence: CASSLGLGPYEQYF.

This clonotype was seen a handful of times. The gene calls are TRBV20-1 and TRBJ1-1, with TRBD1 identical over 11 bases. The CDR3 consists of 14 residues. The V gene end was trimmed by 5 bases and the J gene end by 6 bases; junction bases not matched to a gene: 8. The germline gives CDR1 DFQATT, CDR2 SNEGSKA (reference sequence). CDR3 sequence reads: CSAPRTGGASEAFF. The CDR3 DNA sequence: TGCAGTGCTCCACGGACAGGGGGCGCGTCTGAAGCTTTCTTT.

In its sample, this clonotype was seen many times. V and J are TRBV19 and TRBJ2-1, with 7 positions matching TRBD1. Per the germline V gene, CDR1 is LNHDA and CDR2 is SQIVND (reference sequence). The CDR3 loop spans 15 amino acids. V dropped 3 bases and J dropped 6; count of bases not matched to a gene: 8. For the CDR3, the DNA is TGTGCCAGTAGTATCTTGGGGACAGTGTTCAATGAGCAGTTCTTC. Translated: CASSILGTVFNEQFF.

The V gene is TRBV12-3 or TRBV12-4, the J gene TRBJ1-2; 7 nucleotides align to TRBD1. V gave up 2 bases and J gave up 4 bases; unmatched junction bases: 7. CDR3 length equals 15 residues. CDR3 in amino acids: CASSLSQGGGYGYTF. CDR3 coding DNA: TGTGCCAGCAGTTTAAGCCAGGGGGGTGGCTATGGCTACACCTTC.

This clonotype was seen at least ten times. The DNA for the CDR3 is TGCAGTGCTAGCCTCGGGACTAGCTATAAATCCTACGAGCAGTACGTC. It codes for CSASLGTSYKSYEQYV. V and J are TRBV20-1 and TRBJ2-7; 9 nucleotides agree with TRBD2. Germline CDR1 reads DFQATT; CDR2 reads SNEGSKA (reference sequence). The V gene end was trimmed by 3 bases and the J gene end by 1 base; junction bases not matched to a gene: 10. CDR3 length: 16 residues.

The chain has TRBV12-3 or TRBV12-4 and TRBJ2-7; D may be TRBD1 or TRBD2 (6 bases each). The CDR3 covers 15 residues. Trimming left V 7 bases short and J 6 bases short, with 22 bases between. CDR3 region: CASNLWGDPGAEQYF. CDR3 sequence (DNA): TGTGCCAGCAACCTGTGGGGGGACCCAGGGGCCGAGCAGTACTTC.

The chain has TRBV18 and TRBJ2-3, with D possibly matching TRBD1 (6 bases). This CDR3 has 15 residues. Germline V gene sequence: CDR1 KGHSH, CDR2 LQKENI. Trimming shortened V by 3 bases and J by 0 bases, and 10 bases separated the two germline ends. DNA of the CDR3: TGTGCCAGCTCACCCAAGGGGGAGAGCACAGATACGCAGTATTTT. Translated, it gives CASSPKGESTDTQYF.

This clonotype was seen only a few times. Here the CDR3 reads CASRRQGNYGYTF. In DNA, the CDR3 is TGTGCCAGCAGAAGACAGGGAAACTATGGCTACACCTTC. The chain combines TRBV12-3 or TRBV12-4 with TRBJ1-2; 7 bases are a match to TRBD1. Unmatched junction bases numbered 3, after V lost 6 bases and J lost 2 bases. The CDR3 has 13 amino acids.

This clonotype was counted ten times or more. This chain joins TRBV19 and TRBJ1-5; TRBD1 agrees at 7 bases. The CDR3 runs to 18 residues. Per germline, CDR1 LNHDA and CDR2 SQIVND (reference sequence). J lost 0 bases, V lost 5 bases, and 13 bases had no gene match. CDR3 nucleotides: TGTGCCAGTAGTTCCTCCGGGACAGCTTCGTATAGCAATCAGCCCCAGCATTTT. Its protein product is CASSSSGTASYSNQPQHF.

This clonotype was recorded at least ten times. The V and J genes are TRBV29-1 and TRBJ2-2; 8 nucleotides line up with TRBD1. The length of the CDR3 is 14 residues. V was pared by 7 bases and J by 3 bases, with 7 bases of the junction left unmatched. Germline loops: CDR1 SQVTM, CDR2 ANQGSEA. CDR3 loop: CSAHRQGHTGELFF. In nucleotides, the CDR3 is TGCAGCGCTCACCGACAGGGGCACACCGGGGAGCTGTTTTTT.

Notes on this clonotype: A junction end diverges from the germline sequence, so it may reflect a read error. The gene calls are TRBV6-2 or TRBV6-3 and TRBJ2-1; D ambiguous. The CDR3 loop spans 15 amino acids. Germline V gene data show CDR1 as MNHEY and CDR2 as SVGEGT. The CDR3 region has the DNA TGTGCCAGCAGTTACCGACGGAGCTCCTACAATGAGCAGTTCTTT. Its translation: CASSYRRSSYNEQFF.

The chain combines TRBV3-1 with TRBJ2-2; 9 bases match TRBD2. The CDR3 has 18 residues. Germline values: CDR1 LGHDT, CDR2 YNNKEL (reference sequence). With 0 bases clipped from V and 6 bases from J, the junction kept 11 bases outside the gene matches. The CDR3 DNA follows: TGTGCCAGCAGCCAAGAGGTGGGGACTAGCCGTCCCCCCGGGGAGCTGTTTTTT. Protein product: CASSQEVGTSRPPGELFF.

V is TRBV10-3 and J is TRBJ2-5; D might be TRBD1 (7 bases). Germline assignment: CDR1 ENHRY and CDR2 SYGVKD. Trimming left V 5 bases short and J 4 bases short, with 11 bases between. The CDR3 is made up of 13 amino acids. The DNA for the CDR3 is TGTGCCATCAGTCGACAGGGAGGAGAGACCCAGTACTTC. It yields the protein CAISRQGGETQYF.

This clonotype has ten or more counts. The rearrangement links TRBV10-3 to TRBJ1-2; D perhaps matches TRBD1 (5 bases). CDR1 is ENHRY and CDR2 is SYGVKD in the germline V gene. The V gene lost 8 bases and the J gene lost 0 bases, with 13 bases spanning the gap. This CDR3 contains 14 residues. The CDR3 loop reads CAIAIGTANYGYTF. The CDR3 nucleotides are TGTGCCATCGCGATCGGGACCGCTAACTATGGCTACACCTTC.

This clonotype was detected ten times or more. The chain combines TRBV28 with TRBJ2-1; D unclear. There are 15 residues in the CDR3. Trimming pared 2 bases from V and 3 bases from J, leaving 11 bases between. CDR1 and CDR2 from the germline V gene are MDHEN and SYDVKM. CDR3 DNA: TGTGCCAGCAGTTTAATCAGCGACGACTACAATGAGCAGTTCTTC. Translation gives CASSLISDDYNEQFF. Full variable domain (remainder filled in from reference TRBV28 and TRBJ2-1): DVKVTQSSRYLVKRTGEKVFLECVQDMDHENMFWYRQDPGLGLRLIYFSYDVKMKEKGDIPEGYSVSREKKERFSLILESASTNQTSMYLCASSLISDDYNEQFFGPGTRLTVL.

This clonotype was counted at least ten times. The chain has TRBV19 and TRBJ1-1; D not resolved. The CDR3 has 14 residues. V dropped 5 bases and J dropped 4 bases, with 14 bases sitting between them. Germline V lookup: CDR1 LNHDA, CDR2 SQIVND (reference sequence). Here the CDR3 DNA reads TGTGCCAGTAGTGAATCATACCGGAGCACTGAAGCTTTCTTT. As protein: CASSESYRSTEAFF.

This clonotype was observed at least ten times. The chain carries TRBV7-3 and TRBJ1-1; D is unresolved. Trimming took off 4 bases at V and 3 bases at J, with 9 bases between the two ends. This CDR3 comprises 13 residues. Germline loops: CDR1 SGHTA, CDR2 FQGTGA. This CDR3 reads CASSSSLHTEAFF. In DNA form, the CDR3 reads TGTGCCAGCAGCTCCTCCCTGCACACTGAAGCTTTCTTT.

Of note for this clonotype: Since no conserved phenylalanine or tryptophan closes the CDR3, a read error is the likely cause. V usage is TRBV28 and J usage is TRBJ1-2; 10 nucleotides match TRBD1. After removal of 5 bases from V and 7 bases from J, the junction contained 19 bases not matched to a gene. This CDR3 spans 18 amino acids. Germline V CDR1 and CDR2: MDHEN, SYDVKM. The CDR3 reads CASSTLGGTGVWLRGYTL. The CDR3 DNA reads as TGTGCCAGCAGTACACTAGGCGGGACAGGGGTTTGGTTACGTGGCTACACCCTC.

This chain connects TRBV27 to TRBJ1-2; D possibly corresponds to TRBD1 (5 bases). The CDR3 contains 13 residues. V lost 7 bases and J 2 bases, leaving 11 bases between the germline ends. Germline CDR1 is MNHEY and CDR2 is SMNVEV (reference sequence). CDR3 DNA: TGTGCCAGCAAATTATGGGGGAACTATGGCTACACCTTC. This translates into CASKLWGNYGYTF.

This chain links TRBV2 with TRBJ2-1; no definite D call. In germline, CDR1 is SNHLY, CDR2 FYNNEI. The CDR3 totals 14 residues. V was cut by 1 base and J by 8 bases, with 12 bases left in between. The CDR3, as DNA: TGTGCCAGCAGTGAAGGGCGGATAAGGGATGAGCAGTTCTTC. Encoded protein: CASSEGRIRDEQFF.

A few counts support this clonotype. The chain is built from TRBV12-3 or TRBV12-4 and TRBJ2-1; 8 nucleotides match TRBD1. The V segment lost 3 bases and the J segment 6 bases; nucleotides outside the gene matches: 4. The CDR3 length is 14 residues. CDR3 DNA sequence: TGTGCCAGCAGTTTCGGGACAGGCCCCAATGAGCAGTTCTTC. This codes for CASSFGTGPNEQFF.

This chain links TRBV3-1 with TRBJ1-6; D is perhaps TRBD1 (6 bases). The CDR3 is made up of 17 amino acids. Trimming removed 2 bases at V and 8 bases at J, with 19 bases between. Germline lookup yields CDR1 LGHDT and CDR2 YNNKEL (reference sequence). The CDR3 is CASSQLGRGARYSPLHF. The CDR3 DNA follows: TGTGCCAGCAGCCAATTGGGTAGGGGGGCGAGATATTCACCCCTCCACTTT.

This clonotype was detected ten times or more. The chain has TRBV7-9 and TRBJ1-6; 7 nucleotides match TRBD1. Unmatched junction bases numbered 12, after V lost 5 bases and J lost 8 bases. There are 16 residues in the CDR3. Germline CDR1 SEHNR, CDR2 FQNEAQ (reference sequence). Here the CDR3 DNA reads TGTGCCAGCAGCCCGTCATACAGGGGAGAGTATTCACCCCTCCACTTT. Encoded protein: CASSPSYRGEYSPLHF.

This clonotype was detected ten times or more. The genes are TRBV5-1 and TRBJ2-3; 8 nucleotides line up with TRBD2. Unmatched junction bases numbered 5, after V lost 5 bases and J lost 3 bases. This CDR3 has 14 amino acids. From germline, CDR1 is SGHRS and CDR2 YFSETQ. CDR3 region: CASSVAGKTDTQYF. For the CDR3, the DNA is TGCGCCAGCAGTGTAGCGGGAAAGACAGATACGCAGTATTTT.

This clonotype appeared a few times. The chain is built from TRBV20-1 and TRBJ2-2; D is unclear. Germline V CDR1 and CDR2: DFQATT, SNEGSKA (reference sequence). The CDR3 length is 18 residues. The V and J ends lost 3 bases and 0 bases respectively, with 20 bases between them. This chain's CDR3 is CSASPATSTPSNTGELFF. The CDR3 DNA reads as TGCAGTGCTAGCCCTGCGACATCGACCCCTTCGAACACCGGGGAGCTGTTTTTT.